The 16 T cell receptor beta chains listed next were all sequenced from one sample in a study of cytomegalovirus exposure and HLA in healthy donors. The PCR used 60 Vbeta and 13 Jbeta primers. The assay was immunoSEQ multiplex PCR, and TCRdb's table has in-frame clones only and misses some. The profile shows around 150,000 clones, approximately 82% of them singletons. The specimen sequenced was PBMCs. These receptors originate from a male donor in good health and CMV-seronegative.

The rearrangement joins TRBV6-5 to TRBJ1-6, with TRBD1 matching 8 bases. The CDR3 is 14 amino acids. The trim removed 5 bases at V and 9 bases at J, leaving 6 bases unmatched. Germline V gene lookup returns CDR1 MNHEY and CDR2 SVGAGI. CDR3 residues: CASSRDRIVSPLHF. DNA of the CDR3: TGTGCCAGCAGTCGGGACAGGATCGTTTCACCCCTCCACTTT.

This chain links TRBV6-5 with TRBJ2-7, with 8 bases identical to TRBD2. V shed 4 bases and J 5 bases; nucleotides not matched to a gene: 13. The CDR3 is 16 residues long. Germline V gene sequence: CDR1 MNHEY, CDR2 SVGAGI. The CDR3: CASSSLGSGRVHEQYF. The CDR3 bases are TGTGCCAGCAGTTCCCTAGGGAGCGGGAGAGTCCACGAGCAGTACTTC.

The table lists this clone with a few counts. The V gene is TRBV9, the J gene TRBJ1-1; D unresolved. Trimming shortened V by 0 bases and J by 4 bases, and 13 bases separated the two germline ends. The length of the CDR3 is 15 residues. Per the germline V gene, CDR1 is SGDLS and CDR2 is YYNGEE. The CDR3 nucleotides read TGTGCCAGCAGCGTAGCTTTCGAGGGATCCACTGAAGCTTTCTTT. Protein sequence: CASSVAFEGSTEAFF.

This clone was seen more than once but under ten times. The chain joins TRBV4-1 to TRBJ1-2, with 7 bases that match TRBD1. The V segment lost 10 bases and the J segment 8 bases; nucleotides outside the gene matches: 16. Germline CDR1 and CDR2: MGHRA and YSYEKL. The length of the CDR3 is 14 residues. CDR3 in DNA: TGCGCCACAAACCCCGGGACAGAGGCCCGAGGCTACACCTTC. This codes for CATNPGTEARGYTF.

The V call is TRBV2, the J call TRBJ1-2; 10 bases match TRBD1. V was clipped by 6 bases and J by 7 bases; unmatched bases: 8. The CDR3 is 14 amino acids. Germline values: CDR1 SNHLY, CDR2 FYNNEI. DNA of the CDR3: TGTGCCAGCAGCCGGGACAGGGGTAGAGGTGGCTACACCTTC. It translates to CASSRDRGRGGYTF.

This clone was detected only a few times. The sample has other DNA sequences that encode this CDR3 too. CDR3 protein: CASSLRAGDSGANVLTF. As DNA, the CDR3 is TGCGCCAGCAGCTTAAGGGCCGGGGACTCTGGGGCCAACGTCCTGACTTTC. The chain joins TRBV5-1 to TRBJ2-6, with D possibly being TRBD2 (5 bases). V shed 2 bases and J shed 0 bases, with 12 bases lying between them. CDR1 and CDR2 from the germline V gene are SGHRS and YFSETQ. There are 17 residues in the CDR3.

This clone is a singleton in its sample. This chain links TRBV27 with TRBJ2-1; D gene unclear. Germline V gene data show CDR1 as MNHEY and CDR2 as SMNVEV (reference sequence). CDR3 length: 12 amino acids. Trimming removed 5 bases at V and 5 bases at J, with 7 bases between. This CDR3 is CASSRLNNEQFF. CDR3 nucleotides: TGTGCCAGCAGTCGACTTAACAATGAGCAGTTCTTC.

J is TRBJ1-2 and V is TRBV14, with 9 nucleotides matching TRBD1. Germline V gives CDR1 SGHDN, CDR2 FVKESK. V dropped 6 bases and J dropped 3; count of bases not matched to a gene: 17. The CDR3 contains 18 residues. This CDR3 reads CASSRYRQGVMIDYGYTF. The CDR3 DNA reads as TGTGCCAGCAGTCGTTACCGACAGGGGGTGATGATAGACTATGGCTACACCTTC.

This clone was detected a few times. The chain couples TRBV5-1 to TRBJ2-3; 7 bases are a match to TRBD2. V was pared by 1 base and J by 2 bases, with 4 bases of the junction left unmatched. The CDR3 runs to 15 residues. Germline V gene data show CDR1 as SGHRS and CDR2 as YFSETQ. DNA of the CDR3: TGCGCCAGCAGCTTGTCCGGGACTACCACAGATACGCAGTATTTT. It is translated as CASSLSGTTTDTQYF.

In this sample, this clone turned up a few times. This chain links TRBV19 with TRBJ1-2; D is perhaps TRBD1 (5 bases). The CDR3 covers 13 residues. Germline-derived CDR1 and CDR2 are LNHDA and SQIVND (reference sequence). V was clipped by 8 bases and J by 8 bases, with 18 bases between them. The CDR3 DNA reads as TGTGCCAGTCGCCGCGGGGCAGCCGACGGCTACACCTTC. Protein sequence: CASRRGAADGYTF. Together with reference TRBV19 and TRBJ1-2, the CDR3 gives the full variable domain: DGGITQSPKYLFRKEGQNVTLSCEQNLNHDAMYWYRQDPGQGLRLIYYSQIVNDFQKGDIAEGYSVSREKKESFPLTVTSAQKNPTAFYLCASRRGAADGYTFGSGTRLTVV.

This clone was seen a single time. The CDR3 loop reads CASSIWGGSRAKNIQYF. CDR3 bases: TGTGCCAGTAGTATTTGGGGGGGCAGTCGCGCCAAAAACATTCAGTACTTC. V gene TRBV19 combines with J gene TRBJ2-4; a possible D gene is TRBD2 (7 bases). Trimming stripped 3 bases from V and 1 base from J, with 16 bases between. The CDR3 loop spans 17 amino acids. Per germline, CDR1 LNHDA and CDR2 SQIVND (reference sequence).

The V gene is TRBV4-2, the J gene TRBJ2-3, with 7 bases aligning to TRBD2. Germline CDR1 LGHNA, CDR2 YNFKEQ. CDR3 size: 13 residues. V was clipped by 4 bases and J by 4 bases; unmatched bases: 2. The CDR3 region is CASSLTSADTQYF. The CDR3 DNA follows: TGTGCCAGCAGCCTTACTAGCGCAGATACGCAGTATTTT.

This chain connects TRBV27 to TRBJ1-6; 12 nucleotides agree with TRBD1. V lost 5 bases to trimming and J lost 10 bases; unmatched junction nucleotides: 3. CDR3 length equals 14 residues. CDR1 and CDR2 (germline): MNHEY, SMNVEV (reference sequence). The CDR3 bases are TGTGCCAGCAGTGGGACAGGGGGCTTCTCACCCCTCCACTTT. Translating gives CASSGTGGFSPLHF.

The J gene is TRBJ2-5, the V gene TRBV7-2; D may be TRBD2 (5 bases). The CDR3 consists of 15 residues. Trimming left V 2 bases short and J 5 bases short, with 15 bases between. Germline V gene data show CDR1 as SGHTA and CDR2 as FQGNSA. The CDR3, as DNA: TGTGCCAGCAGCTTATACCCCGGCTCGGGGGAGACCCAGTACTTC. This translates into CASSLYPGSGETQYF.

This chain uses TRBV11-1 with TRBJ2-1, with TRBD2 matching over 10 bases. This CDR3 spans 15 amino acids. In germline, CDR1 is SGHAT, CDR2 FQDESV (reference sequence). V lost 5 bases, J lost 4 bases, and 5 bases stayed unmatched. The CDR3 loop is CASSVSGGAYNEQFF. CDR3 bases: TGTGCCAGCAGCGTGAGCGGGGGGGCTTACAATGAGCAGTTCTTC. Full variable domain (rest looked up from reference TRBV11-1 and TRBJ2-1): EAEVAQSPRYKITEKSQAVAFWCDPISGHATLYWYRQILGQGPELLVQFQDESVVDDSQLPKDRFSAERLKGVDSTLKIQPAELGDSAMYLCASSVSGGAYNEQFFGPGTRLTVL.

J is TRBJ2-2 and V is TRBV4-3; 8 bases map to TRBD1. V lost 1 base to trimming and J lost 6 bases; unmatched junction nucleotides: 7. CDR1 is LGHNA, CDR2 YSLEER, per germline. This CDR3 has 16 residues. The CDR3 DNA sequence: TGCGCCAGCAGCCAAGTGGTGCAGGGGGCTGCCGGGGAGCTGTTTTTT. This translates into CASSQVVQGAAGELFF.